The sequence of this T cell receptor beta chain was determined in a study of cytomegalovirus exposure and HLA in healthy donors. The PCR contained 60 Vbeta and 13 Jbeta primers. The protocol was immunoSEQ multiplex PCR, while the TCRdb copy is restricted to in-frame clones and leaves out a portion. The table has 130,000 or so clones, around 72% seen once. The V and J ends lost 4 bases and 16 bases respectively, with 17 bases between them. Germline CDR1 and CDR2: DFQATT and SNEGSKA (reference sequence). The CDR3 extends over 11 amino acids. The material sequenced was PBMCs. The clonotype originates from a young woman in good health and CMV-seronegative. The J gene is TRBJ2-1, the V gene TRBV20-1, with D tentatively TRBD2 (5 bases). DNA for the CDR3: TGCAGTGCTACCCGGTTGGACTTGAGCTTCTTC. It translates to CSATRLDLSFF.